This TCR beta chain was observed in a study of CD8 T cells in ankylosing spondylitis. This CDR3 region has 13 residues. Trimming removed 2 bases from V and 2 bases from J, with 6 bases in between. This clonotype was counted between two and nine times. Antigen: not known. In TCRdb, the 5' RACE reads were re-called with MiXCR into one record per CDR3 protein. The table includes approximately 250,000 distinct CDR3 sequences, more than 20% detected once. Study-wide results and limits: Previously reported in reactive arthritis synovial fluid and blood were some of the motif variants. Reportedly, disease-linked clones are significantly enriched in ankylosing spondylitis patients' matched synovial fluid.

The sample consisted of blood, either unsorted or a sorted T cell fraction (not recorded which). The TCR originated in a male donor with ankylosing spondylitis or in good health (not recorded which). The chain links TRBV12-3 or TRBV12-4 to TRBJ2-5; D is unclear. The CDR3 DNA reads TGTGCCAGCAGTTTATTGGTGCAAGAGACCCAGTACTTC. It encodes CASSLLVQETQYF.